Described below is a single TCR beta chain sequence and its context. Its matching antigen is unknown. CDR3 size: 14 residues. Per the germline V gene, CDR1 is ENHRY and CDR2 is SYGVKD. Trimming took 7 bases from V and 0 from J, leaving 12 bases between them. The sample comes from a study of immune evolution from preneoplasia to lung adenocarcinoma. Two lung cancer pathologists independently confirmed each histologic diagnosis. The protocol was immunoSEQ multiplex PCR, while the TCRdb copy is restricted to in-frame clones and leaves out a portion. The profile covers a few thousand clones, with around 82% appearing a single time and approximately 12% taken by the ten largest. The study, taken as a whole, reports: Clonality was highest in normal lung, lower in later-stage lesions apparently. Top clone frequencies peaked in normal lung, apparently declining through invasive adenocarcinoma.

This rearrangement joins TRBV10-3 to TRBJ1-1; D is ambiguous. The source material was FFPE normal lung tissue adjacent to the tumor. The sequence was collected from a person aged 50-75 years with lung adenocarcinoma. The CDR3 loop is CAIKIQSLNTEAFF. CDR3 nucleotide sequence: TGTGCCATCAAGATACAATCCTTGAACACTGAAGCTTTCTTT.